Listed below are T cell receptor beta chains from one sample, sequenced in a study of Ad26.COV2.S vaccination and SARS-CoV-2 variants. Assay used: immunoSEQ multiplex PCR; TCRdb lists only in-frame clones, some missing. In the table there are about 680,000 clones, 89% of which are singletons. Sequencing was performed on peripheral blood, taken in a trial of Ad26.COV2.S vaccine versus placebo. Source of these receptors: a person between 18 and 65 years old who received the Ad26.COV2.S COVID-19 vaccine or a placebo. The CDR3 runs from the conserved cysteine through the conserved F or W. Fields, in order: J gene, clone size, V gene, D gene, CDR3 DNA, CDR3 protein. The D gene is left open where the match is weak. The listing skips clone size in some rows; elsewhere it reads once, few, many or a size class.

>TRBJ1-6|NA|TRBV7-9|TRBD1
TGTGCCTTCGAAGCCACTCGGGACAGACTTTCACCCCTCCACTTT
CAFEATRDRLSPLHF
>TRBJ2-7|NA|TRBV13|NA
TGTGCCAGCAGCTCCGAAGGGAGAATTGAGGAGCAGTACTTC
CASSSEGRIEEQYF
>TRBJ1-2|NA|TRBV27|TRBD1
TGTGCCAGCTGGGGTGGAACGGGACAGGGGAATGGCTACACCTTC
CASWGGTGQGNGYTF
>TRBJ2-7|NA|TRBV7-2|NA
TGTGCCAGCAGCTCGGGCGCCTACGAGCAGTACTTC
CASSSGAYEQYF
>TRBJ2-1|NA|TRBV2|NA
TGTGCCAGCAGGGGGGAGCTTTTTGAGCAGTTCTTC
CASRGELFEQFF
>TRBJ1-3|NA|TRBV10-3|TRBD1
TGTGCCATCAACCCCACAGGGGGCGGAAACACCATATATTTT
CAINPTGGGNTIYF
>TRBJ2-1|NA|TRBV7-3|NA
TGTGCCAGCAGCTGGGACCCGAGCTCCTACAATGAGCAGTTCTTC
CASSWDPSSYNEQFF
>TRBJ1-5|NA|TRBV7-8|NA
TGTGCCAGCAGCTTAGGGAAGCGGGGATCAGTCGGTCAGCCCCAGCATTTT
CASSLGKRGSVGQPQHF
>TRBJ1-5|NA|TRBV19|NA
TGTGCCAGCGAGCCCTCAGACAGGTACAATCAGCCCCAGCATTTT
CASEPSDRYNQPQHF
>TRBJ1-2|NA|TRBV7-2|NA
TGTGCCAGCACCTTGGGGGGGGAAAGTTATGGCTACACCTTC
CASTLGGESYGYTF
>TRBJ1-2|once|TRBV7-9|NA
TGTGCCAGCAGTCGCCAGGGGCTAGGTGGCTACACCTTC
CASSRQGLGGYTF
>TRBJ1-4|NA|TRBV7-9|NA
TGTGCCAGCACCCCCCGAGGGTCAACTAATGAAAAACTGTTTTTT
CASTPRGSTNEKLFF
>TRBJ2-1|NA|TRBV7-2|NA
TGTGCCAGCAGACGCGACAGCTACAATGAGCAGTTCTTC
CASRRDSYNEQFF
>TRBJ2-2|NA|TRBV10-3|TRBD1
TGTGCCATCAGTGAGTTCGGGACAGTAAACACCGGGGAGCTGTTTTTT
CAISEFGTVNTGELFF
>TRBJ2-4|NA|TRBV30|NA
TGTGCCTGGAGTGTAGGGGGGAGTGAAAACATTCAGTACTTC
CAWSVGGSENIQYF
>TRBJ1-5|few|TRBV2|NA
TGTGCCAGCAGTGAAAGGCAGGCTAATCAGCCCCAGCATTTT
CASSERQANQPQHF
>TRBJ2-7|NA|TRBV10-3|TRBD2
TGTGCCATCAGTATGGGACTAGCGGGCTACGAGCAGTACTTC
CAISMGLAGYEQYF
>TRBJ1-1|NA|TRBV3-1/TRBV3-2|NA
TGTGCCAGCAGCCAAAGAGCGAATGAAGCTTTCTTT
CASSQRANEAFF
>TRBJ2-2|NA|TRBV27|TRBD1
TGTGCCAGCAGTACCCCGTTGACCAGGGGGCGGACCGGGGAGCTGTTTTTT
CASSTPLTRGRTGELFF
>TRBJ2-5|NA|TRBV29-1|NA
TGCAGCTCTCTCAGGGGCAGGGGGGGAGAGACCCAGTACTTC
CSSLRGRGGETQYF
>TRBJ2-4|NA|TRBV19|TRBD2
TGTGCCAGTAACACGGGGGGACTAGACATTCAGTACTTC
CASNTGGLDIQYF
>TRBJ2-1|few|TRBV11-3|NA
TGTGCCAGCAGCTTAAGTGGACTCATGGGCGATGAGCAGTTCTTC
CASSLSGLMGDEQFF
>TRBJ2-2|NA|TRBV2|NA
TGTGCCAGACAGGGCCTCACCGGGGAGCTGTTTTTT
CARQGLTGELFF
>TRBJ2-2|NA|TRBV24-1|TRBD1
TGTGCCACCAGTGAAACTTGGACAGGGGGAACCGGGGAGCTGTTTTTT
CATSETWTGGTGELFF
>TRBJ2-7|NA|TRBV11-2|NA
TGTGCCAGCAGCCTTCGACAGTCGTGGGAGCAGTACTTC
CASSLRQSWEQYF
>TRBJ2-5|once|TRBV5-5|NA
TGTGCCAGCAGCCCCAGGTCGGGAACTAGCCAAGAGACCCAGTACTTC
CASSPRSGTSQETQYF
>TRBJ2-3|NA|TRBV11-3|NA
TGTGCCAGCAGCTCCACAGGGACGAGCACAGATACGCAGTATTTT
CASSSTGTSTDTQYF
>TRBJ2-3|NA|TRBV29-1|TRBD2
TGCAGCGTCGCACCCGGGACTAGCGGGTCAGATACGCAGTATTTT
CSVAPGTSGSDTQYF
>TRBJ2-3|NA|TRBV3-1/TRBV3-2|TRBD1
TGTGCCAGCAGCCGGACAGGGGGCACAGATACGCAGTATTTT
CASSRTGGTDTQYF
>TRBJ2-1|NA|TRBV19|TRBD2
TGTGCCAGTAGTATAGATTTAGCGGGAGCCGAGCAGTTCTTC
CASSIDLAGAEQFF
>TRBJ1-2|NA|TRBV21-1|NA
TGTGCCAACGACAGTCTATCTAACTATGGCTACACCTTC
CANDSLSNYGYTF
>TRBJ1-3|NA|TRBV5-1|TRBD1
TGCGCCAGCAGAGCTACAGGGGGCCCTGGAAACACCATATATTTT
CASRATGGPGNTIYF
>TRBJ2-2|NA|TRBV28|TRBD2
TGTGCCAGCACCCAATGGGGGGGAAGGCGGACCGGGGAGCTGTTTTTT
CASTQWGGRRTGELFF
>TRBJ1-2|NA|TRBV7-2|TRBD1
TGTGCCAGCAGCCCGGACAGGCTTATCGCCGAGGGCTACACCTTC
CASSPDRLIAEGYTF
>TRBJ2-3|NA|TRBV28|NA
TGTGCCAGCAGTTTAGCGGGAACCCTCTCGAGGTTGCCCACAGATACGCAGTATTTT
CASSLAGTLSRLPTDTQYF
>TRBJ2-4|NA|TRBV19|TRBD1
TGTGCCAGTAGTATAGATGTAGGACAGGGTGTAGGCATTCAGTACTTC
CASSIDVGQGVGIQYF
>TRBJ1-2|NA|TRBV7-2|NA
TGTGCCAGCAGCCCAGGGGCGGACCGAGGATTCGGAGGCTACACCTTC
CASSPGADRGFGGYTF
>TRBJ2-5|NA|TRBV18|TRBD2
TGTGCCACCTCGGGAGGGACACAAGAGACCCAGTACTTC
CATSGGTQETQYF
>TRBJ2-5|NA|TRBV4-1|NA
TGCGCCAGCAGCCAAGAGGGTAGGCCCCAAGAGACCCAGTACTTC
CASSQEGRPQETQYF
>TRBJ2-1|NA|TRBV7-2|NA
TGTGCCAGCAGCTTAGCGGAAAGCTCCTACAATGAGCAGTTCTTC
CASSLAESSYNEQFF
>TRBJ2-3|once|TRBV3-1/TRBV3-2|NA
TGTGCCAGCAGCTCAAGAGGAAGCAGGGTGGATACGCAGTATTTT
CASSSRGSRVDTQYF
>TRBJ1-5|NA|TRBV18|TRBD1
TGTGCCAGCTCACCGACAGGGATAGATCAGCCCCAGCATTTT
CASSPTGIDQPQHF
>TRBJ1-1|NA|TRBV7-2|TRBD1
TGTGCCAGCAGCCTGGGGACAGGGGGGAACACTGAAGCTTTCTTT
CASSLGTGGNTEAFF
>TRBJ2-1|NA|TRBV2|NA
TGTGCCAGCAGCCCCACGAAGGGGGTAAGTGATGAGCAGTTCTTC
CASSPTKGVSDEQFF
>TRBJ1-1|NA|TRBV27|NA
TGTGCCAGCAAGACCCCGACAGGGAACACTGAAGCTTTCTTT
CASKTPTGNTEAFF
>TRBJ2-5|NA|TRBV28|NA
TGTGCCAGCAGTCTCCTGGGGGAGACCCAGTACTTC
CASSLLGETQYF
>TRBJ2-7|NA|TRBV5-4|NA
TGTGCCAGCAGCCCCGGAGGGTGGAGCGAGCAGTACTTC
CASSPGGWSEQYF
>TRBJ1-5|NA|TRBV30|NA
TGTGCCTGGAGTCAACAGAACAATCAGCCCCAGCATTTT
CAWSQQNNQPQHF
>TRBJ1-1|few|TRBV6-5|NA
TGTGCCAGCAGCTTCGGTGCGAACACTGAAGCTTTCTTT
CASSFGANTEAFF
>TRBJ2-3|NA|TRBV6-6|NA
TGTGCCAGCAGTTACAGTCGATCGGCAGATACGCAGTATTTT
CASSYSRSADTQYF
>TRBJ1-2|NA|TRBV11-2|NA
TGTGCCAGCAGCTTAGCTTCGGGGGGGAACTATGGCTACACCTTC
CASSLASGGNYGYTF
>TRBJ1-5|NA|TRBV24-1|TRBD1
TGTGCCACCAGTGAGGGACAGGGGGCGCGGAATCAGCCCCAGCATTTT
CATSEGQGARNQPQHF
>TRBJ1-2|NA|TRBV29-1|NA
TGCAGCGGGGGGGGCGATGGCTACACCTTC
CSGGGDGYTF
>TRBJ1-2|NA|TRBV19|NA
TGTGCCAGTAGTAAGGTGCCCGCCTATGGCTACACCTTC
CASSKVPAYGYTF
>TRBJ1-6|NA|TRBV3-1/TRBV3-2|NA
TGTGCCAGCAGCCAACCGACTTCACCCCCGCGCGGATCACCCCTCCACTTT
CASSQPTSPPRGSPLHF
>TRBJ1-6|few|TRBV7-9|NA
TGTGCCAGCAGCCTCGGGACGGAGACTTCACCCCTCCACTTT
CASSLGTETSPLHF
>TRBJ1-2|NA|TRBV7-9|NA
TGTGCCAGCAGCTTAGAGGGGGACTATGGCTACACCTTC
CASSLEGDYGYTF
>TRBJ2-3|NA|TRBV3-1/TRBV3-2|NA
TGTGCCAGCAGCCAGACGGGCCCAGGGGGCACAGATACGCAGTATTTT
CASSQTGPGGTDTQYF
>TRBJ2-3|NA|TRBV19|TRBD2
TGTGCCAGTAGTATGGGCCCTAGCGGGGGTACCACAGATACGCAGTATTTT
CASSMGPSGGTTDTQYF